The 20 T cell receptor beta chains reported below all come from one sample, sequenced in a study of T cells in Graves' hyperthyroidism and ophthalmopathy. Amplification yielded TCR beta CDR3 regions, with RNA transcripts as the source. Initially, a first-round RT-PCR of the TCR CDR3 employed the HTBI primer set. TCRdb processed the multiplex PCR reads anew with MiXCR; each CDR3 protein has one entry. Of fewer than 200,000 distinct CDR3 sequences in the sample, approximately 15% were seen once. Sequences were obtained from blood. The receptor source for this set is a woman aged 45-65 years with Graves' hyperthyroidism.

This clonotype was detected many times. The rearrangement links TRBV28 to TRBJ2-7, with 7 positions matching TRBD1. Germline assignment: CDR1 MDHEN and CDR2 SYDVKM. V was clipped by 1 base and J by 4 bases; unmatched bases: 7. This CDR3 comprises 15 residues. Here the CDR3 DNA reads TGTGCCAGCAGTTTATACAGGGGCGGATTGTACGAGCAGTACTTC. The encoded protein is CASSLYRGGLYEQYF.

V gene TRBV6-1 combines with J gene TRBJ2-1; TRBD2 matches 13 bases. CDR1 MNHNS and CDR2 SASEGT come from the germline V gene. The CDR3 extends over 16 amino acids. Trimming took 5 bases from V and 7 from J; bases not matched to a gene: 8. CDR3 residues: CASSPWTSGGGNEQFF. In DNA form, the CDR3 reads TGTGCCAGCAGTCCCTGGACTAGCGGGGGAGGAAATGAGCAGTTCTTC.

V gene TRBV9 combines with J gene TRBJ1-1; D not certain. This CDR3 has 14 residues. V lost 3 bases and J lost 3, with 12 bases in between. CDR1 and CDR2 (germline): SGDLS, YYNGEE. This CDR3 is CASSEQPLDTEAFF. CDR3 coding DNA: TGTGCCAGCAGCGAACAGCCCCTTGACACTGAAGCTTTCTTT.

This clonotype has ten or more counts. V is TRBV18 and J is TRBJ1-1; D may be TRBD1 (6 bases). The ends were cut back, 2 bases at V and 6 bases at J, with 13 bases in the middle. This CDR3 region has 14 residues. The germline CDR1 and CDR2 sequences are KGHSH and LQKENI. The CDR3 bases are TGTGCCAGCTCACCAACGGACAGAACCTCTGAAGCTTTCTTT. This gives the protein CASSPTDRTSEAFF.

This clonotype was seen many times. This chain's CDR3 is CASGSSYNEQFF. CDR3 DNA: TGCGCCAGCGGGAGCTCCTACAATGAGCAGTTCTTC. This sequence joins TRBV5-1 and TRBJ2-1; tentative D call: TRBD2 (5 bases). Germline V gives CDR1 SGHRS, CDR2 YFSETQ. The length of the CDR3 is 12 residues. Trimming cost V 7 bases and J 0 bases, with 5 bases left between them.

This clonotype was seen a handful of times. The genes are TRBV19 and TRBJ2-7; TRBD2 matches at 10 bases. CDR1 and CDR2 from the germline V gene are LNHDA and SQIVND (reference sequence). This CDR3 is 15 amino acids long. Trimming at V came to 3 bases and at J to 2 bases, leaving 4 bases not matched to a gene. The DNA for the CDR3 is TGTGCCAGTAGTATCCTAGCGGGGGAACCCTACGAGCAGTACTTC. It codes for CASSILAGEPYEQYF.

The genes are TRBV3-1 and TRBJ2-7; no clear D. Germline V gives CDR1 LGHDT, CDR2 YNNKEL (reference sequence). This CDR3 spans 14 amino acids. Trimming took 1 base from V and 5 from J, leaving 12 bases between them. CDR3 in amino acids: CASSQVSGFNEQYF. The CDR3 DNA follows: TGTGCCAGCAGCCAAGTATCCGGGTTCAACGAGCAGTACTTC.

The table lists this clonotype with many counts. The J gene is TRBJ1-5, the V gene TRBV2; 11 bases fit TRBD1. Trimming cost V 4 bases and J 6 bases; bases outside gene matches: 8. The germline V gene has CDR1 SNHLY and CDR2 FYNNEI. CDR3 length: 16 residues. CDR3 sequence: CASSVPIGTGGQPQHF. CDR3 nucleotide sequence: TGTGCCAGCAGTGTTCCGATAGGGACAGGGGGTCAGCCCCAGCATTTT.

Comment on this clonotype: It may be a read error: a sequence one base away is much more abundant. The gene calls are TRBV28 and TRBJ2-5; D possibly matches TRBD1 or TRBD2 (5 bases each). The CDR3 length is 14 residues. Germline V lookup: CDR1 MDHEN, CDR2 SYDVKM. V was trimmed by 3 bases and J by 1 base, leaving 9 bases between them. CDR3 loop: CASSLWGSQETQYF. For the CDR3, the DNA is TGTGCCAGCAGTTTGTGGGGGAGCCAAGAGACCCAGTACTTC.

The V gene is TRBV7-9, the J gene TRBJ1-3; a possible D gene is TRBD1 (5 bases). The ends were cut back, 0 bases at V and 2 bases at J, with 14 bases in the middle. CDR1 and CDR2 from the germline V gene are SEHNR and FQNEAQ (reference sequence). The CDR3 runs 17 residues. As DNA, the CDR3 is TGTGCCAGCAGCTTAGCGGGTAGTTGGGGGACTGGAAACACCATATATTTT. Its protein is CASSLAGSWGTGNTIYF.

At least ten counts were recorded for this clonotype. The CDR3 loop is CSARAAGDEAFF. The CDR3 region has the DNA TGCAGTGCTAGGGCCGCGGGGGACGAAGCTTTCTTT. The genes are TRBV20-1 and TRBJ1-1, with D possibly TRBD1 on 5 matching bases. V was pared by 3 bases and J by 8 bases, with 13 bases between. CDR3 size: 12 residues. Germline CDR1 and CDR2: DFQATT and SNEGSKA (reference sequence).

The table lists this clonotype with many counts. The CDR3 sequence is CASRRGGLTTEAFF. The CDR3, as DNA: TGTGCCAGCAGAAGAGGGGGGCTTACCACTGAAGCTTTCTTT. The chain couples TRBV6-1 to TRBJ1-1; D may be TRBD1 (6 bases). V was pared by 6 bases and J by 4 bases, with 15 bases between. This CDR3 spans 14 amino acids. Germline CDR1 is MNHNS and CDR2 is SASEGT.

In this sample, this clonotype turned up many times. The chain uses TRBV28 and TRBJ1-6; 8 nucleotides align to TRBD1. Germline V CDR1 and CDR2: MDHEN, SYDVKM. V lost 7 bases to trimming and J lost 17 bases; unmatched junction nucleotides: 16. There are 14 residues in the CDR3. The DNA of the CDR3 is TGTGCCAGCACGGTTGACAGGGGAGGTCCGCTCGTCCACTTT. Amino acids: CASTVDRGGPLVHF.

This clonotype was found many times. The V call is TRBV7-9, the J call TRBJ1-1; tentatively, D is TRBD1 (6 bases). Trimming took 6 bases from V and 0 from J, leaving 23 bases between them. The germline CDR1 and CDR2 sequences are SEHNR and FQNEAQ (reference sequence). The length of the CDR3 is 18 residues. DNA for the CDR3: TGTGCCAGCAGGCCCCCTAGGAGGGGGGGATTGATGAACACTGAAGCTTTCTTT. It codes for CASRPPRRGGLMNTEAFF.

This clonotype was detected ten times or more. The gene calls are TRBV6-1 and TRBJ2-3, with D perhaps TRBD2 (5 bases). The CDR3 has 14 residues. In germline, CDR1 is MNHNS, CDR2 SASEGT. Trimming took off 6 bases at V and 2 bases at J, with 12 bases between the two ends. In nucleotides, the CDR3 is TGTGCCAGCAGCGGCGGGCCGCACACAGATACGCAGTATTTT. Its protein product is CASSGGPHTDTQYF.

This clonotype was observed many times. The rearrangement joins TRBV27 to TRBJ2-7; possible D gene TRBD1, 6 bases. Trimming stripped 3 bases from V and 4 bases from J, with 16 bases between. The V gene's germline CDR1 is MNHEY and CDR2 SMNVEV (reference sequence). This CDR3 is built from 15 residues. The CDR3, as DNA: TGTGCCAGCAGTTTGGGAACAGGGTTCCAGTACGAGCAGTACTTC. It translates to CASSLGTGFQYEQYF.

At least ten counts were recorded for this clonotype. The chain is built from TRBV2 and TRBJ1-6; no reliable D call. Germline V lookup: CDR1 SNHLY, CDR2 FYNNEI. V lost 6 bases to trimming and J lost 0 bases, with 9 bases between them. CDR3 length equals 15 residues. The CDR3 DNA is TGTGCCAGCAGCCCCGGGAGCTCCTATAATTCACCCCTCCACTTT. This translates into CASSPGSSYNSPLHF. Looking up the rest from reference TRBV2 and TRBJ1-6 gives the full variable domain: EPEVTQTPSHQVTQMGQEVILRCVPISNHLYFYWYRQILGQKVEFLVSFYNNEISEKSEIFDDQFSVERPDGSNFTLKIRSTKLEDSAMYFCASSPGSSYNSPLHFGNGTRLTVT.

About this clonotype itself: A read error is possible here, since a much larger clone lies one base away. The rearrangement joins TRBV25-1 to TRBJ2-1, with D perhaps TRBD1 (5 bases). This CDR3 has 15 residues. Trimming shortened V by 4 bases and J by 4 bases, and 14 bases separated the two germline ends. CDR1 and CDR2 (germline): MGHDK, SYGVNS. For the CDR3, the DNA is TGTGCCAGCAGTGCCCGGACATTGACTTACAATGAGCAGTTCTTC. Protein product: CASSARTLTYNEQFF.

This clonotype was seen ten or more times. The V and J genes are TRBV28 and TRBJ1-5; possible D gene TRBD1, 6 bases. Trimming removed 2 bases from V and 4 bases from J, with 12 bases in between. Germline lookup yields CDR1 MDHEN and CDR2 SYDVKM. CDR3 size: 15 residues. CDR3 DNA sequence: TGTGCCAGCAGTTTAAGGCAGGGGACTAATCAGCCCCAGCATTTT. This gives the protein CASSLRQGTNQPQHF.

This clonotype has a count of ten or more. J is TRBJ1-1 and V is TRBV19; weak D call: TRBD1 (5 bases). This CDR3 has 14 residues. CDR1 LNHDA and CDR2 SQIVND come from the germline V gene (reference sequence). Trimming cost V 7 bases and J 1 base, with 13 bases left between them. CDR3 DNA sequence: TGTGCCAGTATCCAAGGGGCGACGAACACTGAAGCTTTCTTT. This encodes CASIQGATNTEAFF.